One and the same sample provided the 19 T cell receptor beta chains below, sequenced in a study of T cell responses to AZD1222 COVID-19 vaccine. Sequencing used immunoSEQ multiplex PCR; TCRdb keeps in-frame clones, though not all of them. Of around 160,000 clones in the sample, roughly 94% were seen once. The specimen was peripheral blood, collected on day 0 of AZD1222 vaccination. The receptors derive from an adult in good health.

The rearrangement uses TRBV3-1 (or the pseudogene TRBV3-2) and TRBJ2-1; TRBD1 or TRBD2 may be the D gene (5 bases each). Trimming removed 3 bases from V and 4 bases from J, with 10 bases in between. Per germline, CDR1 LGHDT and CDR2 YNNKEL (reference sequence). This CDR3 spans 14 amino acids. Written as DNA, the CDR3 is TGTGCCAGCAGCCACCCGGGACGGTACAATGAGCAGTTCTTC. It translates to CASSHPGRYNEQFF.

The chain uses TRBV5-1 and TRBJ2-7; D possibly corresponds to TRBD2 (5 bases). CDR1 and CDR2 from the germline V gene are SGHRS and YFSETQ. This CDR3 contains 15 residues. Trimming took 4 bases from V and 3 from J, leaving 17 bases between them. CDR3 sequence: CASSPLRTLNYEQYF. DNA of the CDR3: TGCGCCAGCAGCCCCCTAAGGACTCTCAACTACGAGCAGTACTTC.

V and J are TRBV5-1 and TRBJ2-3; TRBD1 matches at 9 bases. The CDR3 loop spans 14 amino acids. The germline gives CDR1 SGHRS, CDR2 YFSETQ. Trimming removed 4 bases from V and 6 bases from J; junction bases left unmatched: 6. CDR3 in DNA: TGCGCCAGCAGCCTCGGACAGGGGAGGGATACGCAGTATTTT. Protein product: CASSLGQGRDTQYF.

The genes are TRBV28 and TRBJ1-5; 7 positions match TRBD1. The CDR3 spans 15 residues. Unmatched junction bases numbered 6, after V lost 5 bases and J lost 2 bases. Germline assignment: CDR1 MDHEN and CDR2 SYDVKM. The CDR3 bases are TGTGCCAGCAGTCCTACGACAGGGCGCAATCAGCCCCAGCATTTT. Translated: CASSPTTGRNQPQHF.

This rearrangement joins TRBV6-5 to TRBJ1-6, with D unclear. CDR1 and CDR2 from the germline V gene are MNHEY and SVGAGI. The CDR3 is made up of 14 amino acids. V lost 6 bases, J lost 0 bases, and 6 bases lay in between. DNA of the CDR3: TGTGCCAGCAGCCCCAGCTCCTATAATTCACCCCTCCACTTT. Encoded protein: CASSPSSYNSPLHF.

This clone was counted a single time. The chain employs TRBV3-1 (or the pseudogene TRBV3-2) and TRBJ2-1; TRBD2 aligns across 8 bases. The CDR3 is made up of 14 amino acids. Trimming cost V 4 bases and J 7 bases; bases outside gene matches: 6. Germline CDR1 reads LGHDT; CDR2 reads YNNKEL (reference sequence). The CDR3 region has the DNA TGTGCCAGCAGCCCCTCTCAGCGGGGGAATGAGCAGTTCTTC. The encoded protein is CASSPSQRGNEQFF.

This clone was counted once. This rearrangement joins TRBV25-1 to TRBJ2-1, with D perhaps being TRBD1 or TRBD2 (5 bases each). The germline V gene encodes CDR1 MGHDK and CDR2 SYGVNS. V was shortened by 1 base and J by 8 bases, with 15 bases between the two germline ends. This CDR3 is 15 amino acids long. The CDR3 spells CASSESGTGRDEQFF. For the CDR3, the DNA is TGTGCCAGCAGTGAATCTGGGACCGGTCGGGATGAGCAGTTCTTC.

The V and J genes are TRBV2 and TRBJ2-3; tentatively, D is TRBD2 (6 bases). Germline CDR1 is SNHLY and CDR2 is FYNNEI. V lost 0 bases and J 1 base, leaving 8 bases between the germline ends. The CDR3 extends over 15 amino acids. CDR3 in DNA: TGTGCCAGCAGTGAAGCGGGCGGGGGCACAGATACGCAGTATTTT. It encodes CASSEAGGGTDTQYF. Drawing the rest from reference TRBV2 and TRBJ2-3, the complete variable domain is EPEVTQTPSHQVTQMGQEVILRCVPISNHLYFYWYRQILGQKVEFLVSFYNNEISEKSEIFDDQFSVERPDGSNFTLKIRSTKLEDSAMYFCASSEAGGGTDTQYFGPGTRLTVL.

With respect to this clone: Distinct nucleotide sequences in the sample also encode this CDR3. The chain employs TRBV3-1 (or the pseudogene TRBV3-2) and TRBJ2-2; no definite D call. The V end lost 0 bases, the J end lost 6 bases, and 8 bases lay between the germline ends. CDR1 is LGHDT, CDR2 YNNKEL, per germline (reference sequence). The CDR3 totals 14 residues. CDR3 in DNA: TGTGCCAGCAGCCAAGATTTGGCAGCCGGGGAGCTGTTTTTT. As protein: CASSQDLAAGELFF.

This clone was counted a single time. CDR3 nucleotides: TGTGCCAGCAGTCGGACTAGCGCCAATGAGCAGTTCTTC. Translating it yields CASSRTSANEQFF. J is TRBJ2-1 and V is TRBV6-5; 9 bases match TRBD2. The CDR3 contains 13 residues. V lost 5 bases and J lost 6; bases outside the gene matches: 2. In germline, CDR1 is MNHEY, CDR2 SVGAGI.

The V call is TRBV7-9, the J call TRBJ2-7, with D unresolved. This CDR3 comprises 14 residues. The germline gives CDR1 SEHNR, CDR2 FQNEAQ (reference sequence). The germline V and J ends were trimmed by 1 base and 2 bases, with 9 bases remaining between them. The CDR3 DNA reads TGTGCCAGCAGCTTAGTGCAACCGCCCTACGAGCAGTACTTC. The encoded protein is CASSLVQPPYEQYF.

This chain links TRBV7-2 with TRBJ1-2, with a tentative D call TRBD1 (5 bases). Germline assignment: CDR1 SGHTA and CDR2 FQGNSA. V was clipped by 4 bases and J by 8 bases, with 20 bases between them. This CDR3 is built from 15 residues. This CDR3 is CASSSPRGGMWGYTF. The CDR3 nucleotides read TGTGCCAGCAGCTCTCCCCGGGGGGGGATGTGGGGCTACACCTTC.

V usage is TRBV19 and J usage is TRBJ1-1; the match to TRBD1 covers 8 bases. Germline V gives CDR1 LNHDA, CDR2 SQIVND (reference sequence). CDR3 size: 14 residues. V was clipped by 7 bases and J by 1 base; unmatched bases: 5. The CDR3 spells CASKITGGNTEAFF. In DNA, the CDR3 is TGTGCCAGTAAAATAACAGGGGGGAACACTGAAGCTTTCTTT.

This clone was seen only a few times. The rearrangement links TRBV28 to TRBJ2-7, with 8 bases lining up with TRBD1. Germline-derived CDR1 and CDR2 are MDHEN and SYDVKM. Trimming cost V 6 bases and J 3 bases; bases outside gene matches: 10. CDR3 length equals 15 residues. Here the CDR3 reads CASRNPTGVNYEQYF. The CDR3 DNA reads TGTGCCAGCAGAAACCCGACAGGGGTAAACTACGAGCAGTACTTC. The variable domain in full, with the rest retrieved from reference TRBV28 and TRBJ2-7, is DVKVTQSSRYLVKRTGEKVFLECVQDMDHENMFWYRQDPGLGLRLIYFSYDVKMKEKGDIPEGYSVSREKKERFSLILESASTNQTSMYLCASRNPTGVNYEQYFGPGTRLTVT.

This clone was detected once. The gene calls are TRBV13 and TRBJ2-5; 7 bases align to TRBD2. The J segment lost 0 bases and the V segment lost 4 bases, leaving 2 bases of the junction unmatched. The CDR3 is 14 amino acids. Per germline, CDR1 PRHDT and CDR2 FYEKMQ (reference sequence). CDR3 residues: CASSSRGYQETQYF. The CDR3 nucleotides read TGTGCCAGCAGCTCGCGGGGGTACCAAGAGACCCAGTACTTC.

The chain uses TRBV6-5 and TRBJ2-1, with 7 bases lining up with TRBD1. The V gene's germline CDR1 is MNHEY and CDR2 SVGAGI. V was clipped by 6 bases and J by 0 bases; unmatched bases: 5. The CDR3 is 15 residues long. The CDR3 DNA is TGTGCCAGCAGCAGGGACAGAGGCTCCTACAATGAGCAGTTCTTC. This sequence encodes CASSRDRGSYNEQFF.

This chain links TRBV5-5 with TRBJ2-5, with D unresolved. Trimming removed 1 base from V and 1 base from J, with 11 bases in between. The length of the CDR3 is 15 residues. Per germline, CDR1 SGHKS and CDR2 YYEKEE (reference sequence). CDR3 coding DNA: TGTGCCAGCAGCTTGCGGGTGACAAGCCAAGAGACCCAGTACTTC. Residues: CASSLRVTSQETQYF.

V usage is TRBV7-9 and J usage is TRBJ2-1; the match to TRBD2 covers 9 bases. The V segment lost 5 bases and the J segment 13 bases; nucleotides outside the gene matches: 3. The CDR3 sequence is 11 residues long. Germline CDR1 is SEHNR and CDR2 is FQNEAQ (reference sequence). DNA for the CDR3: TGTGCCAGCAGCCCTAGCGGGGCTCAGTTCTTC. Its translation: CASSPSGAQFF.

This clone showed up just once. This chain links TRBV5-4 with TRBJ1-6; a weak D match, TRBD1 (6 bases). Germline V gives CDR1 SGHNT, CDR2 YYREEE (reference sequence). The V and J ends lost 3 bases and 7 bases respectively, with 14 bases between them. CDR3 size: 15 residues. The CDR3 loop reads CASSSGVQGNSPLHF. CDR3 nucleotides: TGTGCCAGCAGCTCTGGCGTCCAGGGGAATTCACCCCTCCACTTT.